Sequencing of this T cell receptor (beta chain) was carried out in a study of T cells in Graves' hyperthyroidism and ophthalmopathy. Overall study: Peripheral blood samples were taken at initial diagnosis, prior to any treatment.

Amplification targeted TCR beta CDR3 regions from RNA transcripts. First-round RT-PCR with HTBI primers amplified the TCR CDR3 region. TCRdb fed the multiplex PCR reads into MiXCR, producing one record per CDR3 protein. The repertoire holds hundreds of thousands of distinct CDR3 sequences, roughly 15% seen once, with approximately 4.3% in the top ten. Ophthalmopathy in the patients scored at least 3 on Clinical Activity Score and at least 4 on NOSPECS grade, lasting under 3 months. The clonotype was recovered from a woman aged 40 to 50 with Graves' ophthalmopathy. Sample: blood.

CDR3 sequence: CSVVGQGYGYTF. For the CDR3, the DNA is TGCAGCGTTGTGGGACAGGGCTATGGCTACACCTTC. The V and J genes are TRBV29-1 and TRBJ1-2, with 9 bases lining up with TRBD1. Germline V gene lookup returns CDR1 SQVTM and CDR2 ANQGSEA. V was pared by 4 bases and J by 4 bases, with 1 base of the junction left unmatched. This CDR3 is built from 12 residues. Looking up the rest from reference TRBV29-1 and TRBJ1-2 gives the full variable domain: SAVISQKPSRDICQRGTSLTIQCQVDSQVTMMFWYRQQPGQSLTLIATANQGSEATYESGFVIDKFPISRPNLTFSTLTVSNMSPEDSSIYLCSVVGQGYGYTFGSGTRLTVV.